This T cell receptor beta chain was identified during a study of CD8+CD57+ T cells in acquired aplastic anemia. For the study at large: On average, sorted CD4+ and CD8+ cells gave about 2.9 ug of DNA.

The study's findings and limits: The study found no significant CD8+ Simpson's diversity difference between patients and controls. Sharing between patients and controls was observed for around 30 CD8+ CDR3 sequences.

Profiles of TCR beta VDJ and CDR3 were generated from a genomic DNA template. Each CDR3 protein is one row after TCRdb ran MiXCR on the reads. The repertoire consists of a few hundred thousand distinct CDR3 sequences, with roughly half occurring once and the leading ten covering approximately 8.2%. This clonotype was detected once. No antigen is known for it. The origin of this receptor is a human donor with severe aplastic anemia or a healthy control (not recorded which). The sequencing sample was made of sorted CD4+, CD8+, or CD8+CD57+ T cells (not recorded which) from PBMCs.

Here the CDR3 DNA reads TGTGCCAGCAGCCCATGGACAGCCCCCGGGGAGCTGTTTTTT. It translates to CASSPWTAPGELFF. V gene TRBV7-2 combines with J gene TRBJ2-2; the D gene is possibly TRBD1 (6 bases). CDR1 SGHTA and CDR2 FQGNSA come from the germline V gene. The CDR3 sequence is 14 residues long. With 5 bases removed from V and 6 bases from J, the gap between germline ends came to 13 bases.